This T cell receptor (beta chain) is from a study of beta chain features in type 1 diabetes (dated by TCRdb to between 2017 and 2018). Study-level background: No differences in mean age, gender distribution, total cell number or subset yield were found between patients and healthy donors. In the study, recently diagnosed type 1 diabetes patients and matched healthy donors were compared on the TCRB repertoires of their sorted circulating CD4+ T cell subsets. A total of 100 million to 140 million sorted cells were examined across all samples, and the number of cells per subset was strongly correlated with RNA yield. Whereas all 30 or so donors provided naive and central memory subsets, regulatory and stem cell-like memory subsets were isolated from just 8 patients and roughly eight healthy donors.

The High Capacity cDNA Reverse Transcription Kit was used to reverse transcribe all of the isolated RNA, meaning that expressed TCRB transcripts were what got sequenced. Deep immunoSEQ sequencing was applied to naive, central memory and regulatory T cell samples, giving an average of around 3.4 million total reads per sample. Sorted cells were lysed in RLT buffer and RNA was extracted with DNase-treated RNeasy Micro or Mini kits, depending on cell number. Each cell subset was processed on its own to prevent cross-contamination, while patient and healthy donor samples were processed together. The immunoSEQ multiplex PCR was used to amplify TCRB sequences from cDNA, generating 87-bp fragments that spanned the CDR3 region. Amplicons were sequenced on the Illumina HiSeq platform. Concerning the study's data processing: PCR bias was computationally corrected using synthetic template baselines, reads within Hamming distance 2 were collapsed, and singletons that could not be merged were discarded. Reads were aligned to IMGT to assign V, D and J genes, CDR3 length, and insertions or deletions at six rearrangement sites. Within each subset, clonotype counts were normalized to the number of sorted cells before true diversity and Gini coefficients were calculated with the tcR R package. Repertoire sharing was quantified using the overlap coefficient calculated on TCRB nucleotide sequences. As a proxy for the pre-selection repertoire, out-of-frame TCRB sequences from naive cells were analyzed. TCRdb obtained this table from immuneACCESS and retained in-frame rearrangements with V and J assigned. These tables miss some clones; where compared with another copy, unresolved V genes account for less than half of the shortfall, and the remainder is unexplained. V and J calls and clone size are copied from that table; D and trimming were computed from the DNA. The table for this sample lists approximately 600,000 clones; around an eighth of them were counted only once. Jointly, the top ten make up around 0.12% of the sample.

Here is what the overall study found, with its caveats: Type 1 diabetes patients showed a moderate but significant shortening of TCRB CDR3 length in all four CD4+ subsets. Because cDNA was sequenced instead of genomic DNA, activated cells with high expression could be over-represented, although the groups did not differ in activation or CD3 levels. Patients with type 1 diabetes made fewer insertions and deleted more nucleotides at VDJ recombination sites, implying thymic rearrangement abnormalities. HLA sub-analyses involved small numbers of individuals, so any influence of HLA type on TCRB rearrangement remained unresolved. Naive, central memory and regulatory TCRB repertoires appeared more similar among patients than among healthy donors. PCR might favor shorter templates, but patient and control samples were amplified and corrected together, so any skew would affect both groups equally.

A single peripheral blood draw of around 100 mL on average was collected from each donor into heparinised tubes. A BD FACSAria II and a panel including CD45RO, CCR7, CD25, CD127, CD95 and CD27 were used to sort naive, central memory, regulatory and stem cell-like memory CD4+ T cells. A purity above 95% was achieved for all sorted populations. PBMCs were separated immediately by Lymphoprep density gradient centrifugation and were stained directly, without being cultured. Samples were stained and sorted in pairs, with one healthy donor and one patient per experiment, so that batch effects were minimized. Trimmed from V: 4 bases; trimmed from J: 5 bases; junction bases lacking a gene match: 14. The CDR3 covers 17 residues, taking in both the cysteine and the phenylalanine. The CDR3 DNA has 51 bases and is translated from base 1. In the germline V gene, CDR1 corresponds to MNHNS and CDR2 to SASEGT. Remarks on this clone: Its antigen is still unknown. Per-base quality was not reported, and no clone a single base away is much larger than it.

Recombination connected TRBV6-1 to TRBJ2-3, and 8 junction bases match TRBD1. Specimen: naive CD4+ T cells from blood. What this sample's cell subset or site label stands for: true naive CD4+ T cells. This clonotype was sampled from a man aged 25-45 years with type 1 diabetes. This receptor has the CDR3 CASSAAWTGQIGDTQYF. The nucleotide sequence is given as TGTGCCAGCAGTGCGGCTTGGACAGGGCAGATTGGAGATACGCAGTATTTT.